This T cell receptor beta chain was retrieved from a study of molecular identifiers for immune sequencing clone quantification. In this sample, this clonotype turned up many times. TCRdb reprocessed the PCR reads via MiXCR and lists one record per CDR3 protein. The sample includes around 82,000 distinct CDR3 sequences, around 20% of them seen just once. The CDR3 sequence is 13 residues long. Germline V gives CDR1 MNHEY, CDR2 SMNVEV (reference sequence). V was trimmed by 10 bases and J by 5 bases, leaving 17 bases between them. The rearrangement links TRBV27 to TRBJ2-5; weak D call: TRBD1 (7 bases). The TCR originated in a human donor in good health. Some libraries in this study had Jurkat cell RNA spiked in. Sequencing was carried out using naive CD8+ T cells from blood, with Jurkat cell RNA spiked in. Subset reported: FACS-sorted CD8+CD4-CCR7+CD45RA+ naive T cells. The CDR3 coding sequence is TGTGCCACACGGACAGGAGGGGGGGAGACCCAGTACTTC. Translated, it gives CATRTGGGETQYF.